A single sample is the source of the 20 T cell receptor beta chains below, sequenced in a study of shared clonotypes between healthy human individuals. The repertoire was sequenced with immunoSEQ multiplex PCR; TCRdb's copy has only in-frame clones and lacks some. The sample carries about 490,000 clones, 70% to 85% recorded once. Input material: PBMCs. All receptors derive from a woman between 35 and 50 years old in good health. Some clones in this sample may be carry-over from other donors' samples.

This sequence joins TRBV28 and TRBJ1-1; TRBD1 is a possible D gene (6 bases). Trimming cost V 1 base and J 8 bases, with 14 bases left between them. Germline CDR1 MDHEN, CDR2 SYDVKM. The CDR3 totals 14 residues. The CDR3 loop reads CASSLSYRVGEAFF. The CDR3 DNA is TGTGCCAGCAGTTTATCCTACAGGGTTGGGGAAGCTTTCTTT.

The V and J genes are TRBV28 and TRBJ2-1; maybe TRBD2 (5 bases). This CDR3 contains 13 residues. Germline V gives CDR1 MDHEN, CDR2 SYDVKM. V lost 3 bases, J lost 9 bases, and 12 bases lay in between. The CDR3 reads CASSLPSRGEQFF. Here the CDR3 DNA reads TGTGCCAGCAGTTTGCCTAGCCGGGGTGAGCAGTTCTTC.

This clone has more than one count but fewer than ten. This sequence joins TRBV5-1 and TRBJ2-7, with D unclear. Germline V lookup: CDR1 SGHRS, CDR2 YFSETQ. Trimming stripped 4 bases from V and 1 base from J, with 12 bases between. This CDR3 contains 14 residues. CDR3 loop: CASSATAGSYEQYF. The CDR3 bases are TGCGCCAGCAGCGCCACGGCCGGGTCCTACGAGCAGTACTTC.

This chain connects TRBV14 to TRBJ2-5; 11 positions match TRBD1. V gave up 4 bases and J gave up 4 bases; unmatched junction bases: 5. CDR1 and CDR2 from the germline V gene are SGHDN and FVKESK. CDR3 length: 15 residues. The DNA for the CDR3 is TGTGCCAGCAGCCCTTTTGGACAGGGGGCAGAGACCCAGTACTTC. It encodes CASSPFGQGAETQYF.

The chain recombines TRBV9 with TRBJ2-3; D could derive from TRBD1 or TRBD2 (6 bases each). CDR3 size: 15 residues. CDR1 and CDR2 (germline): SGDLS, YYNGEE. The V end was cut by 3 bases, the J end by 2 bases, with 13 bases between. The CDR3 loop is CASSGGGTNTDTQYF. The DNA of the CDR3 is TGTGCCAGCAGCGGGGGCGGGACAAACACAGATACGCAGTATTTT.

The chain uses TRBV10-3 and TRBJ2-7; D is unclear. The V gene lost 6 bases and the J gene lost 6 bases, with 15 bases spanning the gap. The CDR3 totals 13 residues. Germline CDR1 reads ENHRY; CDR2 reads SYGVKD. The CDR3, as DNA: TGTGCCATCAGCTCAGAACCCTTGACCGAGCAGTACTTC. This sequence encodes CAISSEPLTEQYF.

The chain employs TRBV10-3 and TRBJ2-3, with D perhaps being TRBD1 or TRBD2 (6 bases each). Trimming stripped 0 bases from V and 4 bases from J, with 17 bases between. The CDR3 loop spans 17 amino acids. Germline V gene data show CDR1 as ENHRY and CDR2 as SYGVKD. The DNA for the CDR3 is TGTGCCATCAGTGAGTCGGGGGGCGCAGAGGGCCCAGATACGCAGTATTTT. Encoded protein: CAISESGGAEGPDTQYF.

The CDR3 is CASSLAGRGEKLFF. As DNA, the CDR3 is TGTGCCAGCAGTTTGGCAGGGCGCGGTGAAAAACTGTTTTTT. The V call is TRBV27, the J call TRBJ1-4, with D tentatively TRBD1 (5 bases). V shed 3 bases and J shed 7 bases, with 12 bases lying between them. Germline V CDR1 and CDR2: MNHEY, SMNVEV (reference sequence). This CDR3 is built from 14 residues.

This clone was counted a single time. The V and J genes are TRBV27 and TRBJ2-7; possibly TRBD1 for D (5 bases). Trimming stripped 3 bases from V and 0 bases from J, with 9 bases between. The CDR3 length is 14 residues. Germline V lookup: CDR1 MNHEY, CDR2 SMNVEV (reference sequence). The DNA for the CDR3 is TGTGCCAGCAGTTTTGCAGGGCTCTCCTACGAGCAGTACTTC. This gives the protein CASSFAGLSYEQYF.

Ten or more counts support this clone. The chain couples TRBV5-1 to TRBJ2-7; D not certain. The CDR3 runs to 14 residues. The V end lost 6 bases, the J end lost 5 bases, and 18 bases lay between the germline ends. CDR1 is SGHRS and CDR2 is YFSETQ in the germline V gene. The CDR3 loop reads CASTLGRVGDEQYF. The CDR3, as DNA: TGCGCCAGCACTCTGGGCCGGGTAGGAGACGAGCAGTACTTC.

This chain connects TRBV6-1 to TRBJ1-3; D unclear. This CDR3 has 13 residues. The V gene lost 7 bases and the J gene lost 4 bases, with 11 bases spanning the gap. Germline V gene lookup returns CDR1 MNHNS and CDR2 SASEGT. CDR3 region: CASKRSGGNTIYF. The CDR3 region has the DNA TGTGCCAGCAAACGATCTGGGGGAAACACCATATATTTT.

The table lists this clone with a few counts. In nucleotides, the CDR3 is TGTGCCAGCAGCCCACCCGGAGGAGATACGCAGTATTTT. This encodes CASSPPGGDTQYF. The gene calls are TRBV7-9 and TRBJ2-3, with D maybe TRBD2 (5 bases). This CDR3 comprises 13 residues. Germline V gene lookup returns CDR1 SEHNR and CDR2 FQNEAQ (reference sequence). Trimming took 5 bases from V and 5 from J, leaving 11 bases between them.

The chain employs TRBV11-2 and TRBJ1-1; 10 positions agree with TRBD1. This CDR3 contains 15 residues. Germline lookup yields CDR1 SGHAT and CDR2 FQNNGV. With V trimmed by 3 bases and J by 3 bases, 4 bases remained unmatched. DNA of the CDR3: TGTGCCAGCAGCTTGGGGGACAGGGGTTACACTGAAGCTTTCTTT. This gives the protein CASSLGDRGYTEAFF.

Points on this clone: A much larger clone differs by one base, so this may be a read error. V usage is TRBV15 and J usage is TRBJ1-4, with TRBD1 matching over 7 bases. Per the germline V gene, CDR1 is LNHNV and CDR2 is YYDKDF (reference sequence). The CDR3 has 13 amino acids. This CDR3 is CATSGNRGEKPFF. CDR3 sequence (DNA): TGTGCCACCAGCGGGAACAGGGGTGAAAAACCGTTTTTT.

The chain joins TRBV2 to TRBJ1-2, with D uncertain. CDR3 length: 15 residues. Trimming removed 7 bases from V and 2 bases from J, with 17 bases in between. In germline, CDR1 is SNHLY, CDR2 FYNNEI. Written as DNA, the CDR3 is TGTGCCAGCATAGGGCCCCTAGCGGGGAACTATGGCTACACCTTC. Amino acids: CASIGPLAGNYGYTF.

V usage is TRBV11-2 and J usage is TRBJ2-7; 10 bases fit TRBD1. Looked up from germline, CDR1 is SGHAT and CDR2 is FQNNGV. The CDR3 spans 15 residues. With V trimmed by 5 bases and J by 2 bases, 6 bases remained unmatched. This chain's CDR3 is CASSRGQGGTYEQYF. CDR3 nucleotides: TGTGCCAGCAGCCGAGGACAGGGGGGAACCTACGAGCAGTACTTC.

As to this clone: The same CDR3 arises from other DNA sequences in this sample as well. This chain joins TRBV28 and TRBJ1-2; D gene uncertain. This CDR3 has 13 residues. The V gene's germline CDR1 is MDHEN and CDR2 SYDVKM. V dropped 5 bases and J dropped 4 bases, with 11 bases sitting between them. CDR3 sequence: CASSLGVGYGYTF. The CDR3 DNA reads TGTGCCAGCAGTCTCGGGGTTGGCTATGGCTACACCTTC.

This sequence joins TRBV2 and TRBJ2-7, with D possibly being TRBD2 (5 bases). CDR3 length: 15 amino acids. Germline V gives CDR1 SNHLY, CDR2 FYNNEI. V was shortened by 1 base and J by 0 bases, with 10 bases between the two germline ends. The CDR3 region has the DNA TGTGCCAGCAGTGAAGACCGGGGTAGCTCCTACGAGCAGTACTTC. Amino acid sequence: CASSEDRGSSYEQYF.

The rearrangement links TRBV28 to TRBJ2-6; D may be TRBD1 (5 bases). V was clipped by 7 bases and J by 1 base, with 26 bases between them. CDR3 length: 20 residues. Germline loops: CDR1 MDHEN, CDR2 SYDVKM. The CDR3 coding sequence is TGTGCCAGCAAGCACCCCCCGGGCAGGGTGGTACTTTCTGGGGCCAACGTCCTGACTTTC. Its translation is CASKHPPGRVVLSGANVLTF.

The chain recombines TRBV11-3 with TRBJ2-1; D tentatively reads TRBD1 or TRBD2 (5 bases each). The CDR3 extends over 11 amino acids. Germline V gives CDR1 SGHNT, CDR2 YENEEA. V shed 3 bases and J shed 9 bases, with 6 bases lying between them. The CDR3 bases are TGTGCCAGCAGCTTGAGGGGTGAGCAGTTCTTC. It codes for CASSLRGEQFF. Using reference TRBV11-3 and TRBJ2-1 for the parts outside the CDR3, the full variable domain is EAGVVQSPRYKIIEKKQPVAFWCNPISGHNTLYWYLQNLGQGPELLIRYENEEAVDDSQLPKDRFSAERLKGVDSTLKIQPAELGDSAVYLCASSLRGEQFFGPGTRLTVL.